This T cell receptor (beta chain) was captured by sequencing in a study of cytomegalovirus exposure and HLA in healthy donors (dated by TCRdb to the late 2010s). With regard to the full study: A later analysis indicated that the roughly 130 validation repertoires were generated on the platform also employed for the approximately 690 repertoires of the first cohort. The aim of the study was to test whether cataloging public T cell receptors could identify signatures of past pathogen exposure. Besides the first cohort of approximately 670 subjects, a separate validation cohort made up of 120 different subjects was used. The study combined high-throughput TCR immunosequencing, statistical association of individual TCRs with disease status, and machine learning to predict cytomegalovirus infection status. Overall study results and their limits: All 120 or so repertoires were used to score co-occurrence in the validation cohort in a later analysis, because that analysis had no HLA typing for the cohort. The study listed approximately 160 TCR beta chains as associated with cytomegalovirus. The classifier was reported to diagnose cytomegalovirus status with high specificity and sensitivity in both the original and validation cohorts. In vitro tests confirmed that a few of the cytomegalovirus-associated TCR beta chains recognize cytomegalovirus antigens. It was suggested by the authors that the approach could potentially be generalized to other disease states and immunological phenotypes. Of the cluster scores, around 95% were above 0 in a later analysis, which found that TCRs clustered in the first cohort also tended to co-occur in the 95 to 150 validation repertoires. Across donors, most TCR sequences were observed very rarely, whereas some public TCRs were present in many individuals.

Relative to germline, V is missing 4 bases and J is missing 7 bases, with 22 bases of the junction outside any gene match. The CDR3 contains 18 residues, cysteine and phenylalanine counted. Left in the record is the CDR3 DNA by itself, 54 bases read in frame from the first base. The CDR1 and CDR2 encoded by the germline V gene are LGHNA and YSLEER. Library generation was performed with the immunoSEQ multiplex PCR assay. In the original analysis: A statistical classification framework was developed to diagnose cytomegalovirus status using the catalog of TCR beta chain sequences. Entries here come from immuneACCESS through TCRdb and include only in-frame sequences with V and J called. Some clones fail to appear in such tables; in the studies checked, an unresolved V gene covers under half of the shortfall, and the cause of the remainder is unknown. V and J calls and clone size are given by that table; D and trimming were obtained from the DNA. Present in this sample are 110,000 or so clones, about 88% of which were seen just once. The ten largest clones capture roughly 2.2% of the sample.

A remark on this clone: The antigen this receptor binds is unknown. Per-nucleotide qualities are absent, and no much larger clonotype sits a single base away.

Donors formed part of the validation cohort, which comprised over a hundred subjects and was distinct from the first cohort of roughly 600 subjects. The chain employs TRBV4-3 and TRBJ2-7; the junction holds 7 bases that match TRBD2. The sequencing input was PBMCs. This clonotype was sampled from a woman under 30 in good health and CMV-seronegative. Read as DNA, the sequence is TGCGCCAGCAGCCCGACGCCGGGAAGCGGGACCCTACTGGGTGAGCAGTACTTC. The translation is CASSPTPGSGTLLGEQYF.